This TCR beta chain was captured by sequencing in a study of cytomegalovirus exposure and HLA in healthy donors. Regarding this clone: The antigen remains undetermined.

Researchers ran the PCR with 60 Vbeta and 13 Jbeta primers. The assay was immunoSEQ multiplex PCR, and TCRdb's table has in-frame clones only and misses some. The sample has approximately 100,000 clones; around 76% are singletons. Study conclusions and caveats: Several V segments, TRBV6-2 and TRBV6-3 among them, could not be told apart and were dropped. The records held CMV serostatus as the only immune exposure information. Most TCR sequences were rare, but some public TCRs occurred in many donors. A few CMV-associated chains proved CMV antigen-specific in vitro.

CDR3 length: 19 amino acids. Germline V gene lookup returns CDR1 GTSNPN and CDR2 SVGIG (reference sequence). The V gene lost 5 bases and the J gene lost 0 bases, with 23 bases spanning the gap. This chain connects TRBV30 to TRBJ2-6, with a tentative D call TRBD1 (6 bases). This receptor was identified in a woman aged 40 to 50 in good health and CMV-seropositive. The source material was PBMCs. This chain's CDR3 is CAWPPGTRKTYSGANVLTF. CDR3 sequence (DNA): TGTGCCTGGCCCCCCGGGACAAGAAAGACTTACTCTGGGGCCAACGTCCTGACTTTC.